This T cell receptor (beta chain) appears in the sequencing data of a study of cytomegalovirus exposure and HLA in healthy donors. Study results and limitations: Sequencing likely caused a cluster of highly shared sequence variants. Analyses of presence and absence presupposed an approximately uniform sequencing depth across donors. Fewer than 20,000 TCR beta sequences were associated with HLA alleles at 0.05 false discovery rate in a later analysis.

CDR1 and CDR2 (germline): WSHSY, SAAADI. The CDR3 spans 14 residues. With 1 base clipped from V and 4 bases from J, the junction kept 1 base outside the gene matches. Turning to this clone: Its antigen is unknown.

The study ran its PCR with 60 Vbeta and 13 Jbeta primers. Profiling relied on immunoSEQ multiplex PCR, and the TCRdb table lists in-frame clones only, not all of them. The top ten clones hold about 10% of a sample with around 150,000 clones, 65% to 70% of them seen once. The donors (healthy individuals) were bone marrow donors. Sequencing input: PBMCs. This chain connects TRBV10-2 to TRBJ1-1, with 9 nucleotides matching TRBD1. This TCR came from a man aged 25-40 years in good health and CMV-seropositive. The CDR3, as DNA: TGCGCCAGCAGTGAGTGGACAGGGGCCACTGAAGCTTTCTTT. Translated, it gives CASSEWTGATEAFF.